The 9 T cell receptor beta chains in this list originate from one sample, sequenced in a study of shared clonotypes between healthy human individuals. Data came from immunoSEQ multiplex PCR; TCRdb stores just in-frame clones and leaves some out. The sample lists approximately 700,000 clones, more than 70% occurring once. Material for sequencing was memory CD4+ T cells sorted from blood. As to subset: CD45RA-negative fraction. These receptors originate from a woman aged 25 to 39 in good health.

This chain uses TRBV10-2 with TRBJ2-2; 13 bases are a match to TRBD2. The germline V gene has CDR1 WSHSY and CDR2 SAAADI. J lost 6 bases, V lost 3 bases, and 4 bases had no gene match. CDR3 length equals 16 residues. Here the CDR3 reads CASSDYTSGRAGELFF. CDR3 in DNA: TGCGCCAGCAGTGATTACACTAGCGGGAGGGCCGGGGAGCTGTTTTTT.

The chain combines TRBV19 with TRBJ1-2; 8 bases are shared with TRBD1. Germline V lookup: CDR1 LNHDA, CDR2 SQIVND (reference sequence). The CDR3 runs to 16 residues. V gave up 5 bases and J gave up 4 bases; unmatched junction bases: 12. CDR3: CASSDPGTGVAYGYTF. The DNA of the CDR3 is TGTGCCAGTAGTGATCCCGGGACAGGTGTCGCCTATGGCTACACCTTC.

This chain links TRBV18 with TRBJ2-1; TRBD2 matches 7 bases. Germline lookup yields CDR1 KGHSH and CDR2 LQKENI. The CDR3 has 17 residues. V lost 3 bases and J lost 1; bases outside the gene matches: 9. DNA for the CDR3: TGTGCCAGCTCACCCAACCCGGGGGAGGGGTCCTACAATGAGCAGTTCTTC. This encodes CASSPNPGEGSYNEQFF.

This chain connects TRBV19 to TRBJ1-2, with D possibly being TRBD1 (5 bases). CDR3 length: 13 amino acids. Trimming took off 4 bases at V and 1 base at J, with 7 bases between the two ends. The germline V gene encodes CDR1 LNHDA and CDR2 SQIVND (reference sequence). CDR3 DNA: TGTGCCAGTAGTAAACAGGATAACTATGGCTACACCTTC. Translating gives CASSKQDNYGYTF.

This clone was counted a single time. The V call is TRBV27, the J call TRBJ2-1; no clear D gene. Germline-derived CDR1 and CDR2 are MNHEY and SMNVEV (reference sequence). V lost 1 base to trimming and J lost 13 bases, with 14 bases between them. The CDR3 runs 13 residues. The CDR3 sequence is CASSLYPHSTQFF. Written as DNA, the CDR3 is TGTGCCAGCAGTTTATACCCCCATTCTACTCAGTTCTTC.

This chain joins TRBV6-5 and TRBJ1-4, with D perhaps matching TRBD1 (5 bases). Trimming took 0 bases from V and 5 from J, leaving 10 bases between them. Germline V gene lookup returns CDR1 MNHEY and CDR2 SVGAGI. This CDR3 is 15 amino acids long. The CDR3 reads CASSYSGAGNEKLFF. As DNA, the CDR3 is TGTGCCAGCAGTTACTCAGGGGCTGGGAATGAAAAACTGTTTTTT.

The V gene is TRBV7-8, the J gene TRBJ1-2; D is undetermined. The CDR3 runs 15 residues. Deletions cut 6 bases from V and 4 bases from J, with 18 bases between. Germline values: CDR1 SGHVS, CDR2 FQNEAQ. In DNA form, the CDR3 reads TGTGCCAGCAGTAGAGAGGACGTCCCGACCTATGGCTACACCTTC. It encodes CASSREDVPTYGYTF.

This chain connects TRBV7-2 to TRBJ1-1; D is undetermined. Looked up from germline, CDR1 is SGHTA and CDR2 is FQGNSA. The CDR3 length is 14 residues. V was cut by 3 bases and J by 2 bases, with 10 bases left in between. The CDR3 nucleotides read TGTGCCAGCAGCTTCCAGGTACGCAACACTGAAGCTTTCTTT. Its translation is CASSFQVRNTEAFF. Looking up the rest from reference TRBV7-2 and TRBJ1-1 gives the full variable domain: GAGVSQSPSNKVTEKGKDVELRCDPISGHTALYWYRQSLGQGLEFLIYFQGNSAPDKSGLPSDRFSAERTGGSVSTLTIQRTQQEDSAVYLCASSFQVRNTEAFFGQGTRLTVV.

The chain is built from TRBV30 and TRBJ2-7; 7 positions agree with TRBD1. V shed 4 bases, J shed 6 bases, and the junction held 3 bases outside the gene matches. Germline V gene data show CDR1 as GTSNPN and CDR2 as SVGIG (reference sequence). The CDR3 consists of 11 residues. The CDR3 DNA is TGTGCCTGGAAAAACAGGGGCGAGCAGTACTTC. It translates to CAWKNRGEQYF.